This T cell receptor beta chain was observed in a study of cytomegalovirus exposure and HLA in healthy donors. Remarks on this clone: Its antigen is not known.

General study findings and limits: It was confirmed in vitro that a few of the CMV-associated chains were specific for CMV antigens. Cytomegalovirus-associated status was assigned to around 160 TCR beta chains. The tendency of first-cohort TCR clusters to co-occur in the roughly 120 validation repertoires was the finding of a later analysis.

The germline V gene encodes CDR1 GTSNPN and CDR2 SVGIG (reference sequence). This CDR3 region has 15 residues. V shed 4 bases and J shed 5 bases, with 21 bases lying between them. This table comes from immunoSEQ multiplex PCR, and its TCRdb copy is limited to in-frame clones, with some not included. The repertoire holds 95,000 to 150,000 clones, approximately 94% seen once, with approximately 1.3% in the top ten. The chain uses TRBV30 and TRBJ2-7, with D maybe TRBD1 (7 bases). The TCR originated in a woman aged 18-29 years in good health and CMV-seronegative. Sequenced: PBMCs. The CDR3 sequence: CAWTRERRGAHEQYF. The CDR3 region has the DNA TGTGCCTGGACCCGAGAGCGCAGGGGGGCCCACGAGCAGTACTTC. The whole variable domain, filled in from reference TRBV30 and TRBJ2-7, reads SQTIHQWPATLVQPVGSPLSLECTVEGTSNPNLYWYRQAAGRGLQLLFYSVGIGQISSEVPQNLSASRPQDRQFILSSKKLLLSDSGFYLCAWTRERRGAHEQYFGPGTRLTVT.